This T cell receptor beta chain was retrieved from a study of OX40 agonist ivuxolimab in advanced cancers. On the study more broadly: Ivuxolimab, an agonistic anti-OX40 (CD134) antibody, was given to patients. Patients assigned to dose escalation were diagnosed with hepatocellular carcinoma, melanoma, renal cell or head and neck cancer.

Study-wide points: Researchers report that CD8+ T cells had, on average, more expanded clones than CD4+.

Remarks on this clone: Its antigen is as yet unknown.

Anyone with autoimmune disease history or systemic immunosuppression was excluded. Here immunoSEQ multiplex PCR was the method, and the copy in TCRdb shows in-frame clones only, minus some. This table has tens of thousands of clones, roughly 82% appearing once. V lost 4 bases to trimming and J lost 9 bases; unmatched junction nucleotides: 10. This CDR3 has 14 residues. Germline V gives CDR1 SGHNT, CDR2 YYREEE (reference sequence). The rearrangement links TRBV5-4 to TRBJ2-1; 7 bases align to TRBD2. The sequenced sample was CD4+ or CD8+ T cells sorted from blood, obtained in a trial of the OX40 agonist ivuxolimab. The source of this sequence is an adult with an advanced solid tumor such as melanoma, head and neck, liver or kidney cancer. The CDR3 bases are TGTGCCAGCAGCGCCGGGACTATGATGGGTGAGCAGTTCTTC. Amino acid sequence: CASSAGTMMGEQFF.